Detailed here is one T cell receptor beta chain. These data come from a study of control samples from healthy donors and cancer patients. Clones were sequenced by immunoSEQ multiplex PCR, and TCRdb holds only the in-frame ones, with some missing. There are about 110,000 clones in the sample; around 87% occur only once, and about 3.9% lies in the top ten. Material: PBMCs. This receptor was identified in a woman aged 55-75 years with lung cancer.

Here the CDR3 reads CATSDRQGDGHYEQYF. The CDR3 DNA follows: TGTGCCACCAGTGATCGACAGGGTGACGGGCACTACGAGCAGTACTTC. This sequence joins TRBV24-1 and TRBJ2-7; TRBD1 aligns across 7 bases. The ends lost 3 bases at V and 3 bases at J; junction bases unmatched: 10. CDR1 KGHDR and CDR2 SFDVKD come from the germline V gene. The CDR3 is made up of 16 amino acids.